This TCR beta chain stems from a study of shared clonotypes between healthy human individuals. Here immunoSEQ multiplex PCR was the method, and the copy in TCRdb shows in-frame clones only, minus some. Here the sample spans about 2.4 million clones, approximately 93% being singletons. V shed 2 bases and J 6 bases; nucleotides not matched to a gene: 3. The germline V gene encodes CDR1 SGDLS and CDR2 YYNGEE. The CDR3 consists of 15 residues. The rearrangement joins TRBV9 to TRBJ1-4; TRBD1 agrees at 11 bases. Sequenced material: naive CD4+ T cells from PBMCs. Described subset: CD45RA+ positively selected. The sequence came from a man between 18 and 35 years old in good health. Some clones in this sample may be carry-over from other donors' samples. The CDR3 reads CASSVDRGRDEKLFF. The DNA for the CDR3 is TGTGCCAGCAGCGTGGACAGGGGGCGGGATGAAAAACTGTTTTTT.